This T cell receptor beta chain was observed in a study of beta chain features in type 1 diabetes. The investigators reverse transcribed all of the isolated RNA, so they sequenced expressed TCRB transcripts. TCRdb keeps only in-frame clones here, not all; method: immunoSEQ multiplex PCR. The profile covers 200,000 to 250,000 clones, with about a tenth appearing a single time and 1% to 1.5% taken by the ten largest. This CDR3 spans 15 amino acids. Germline V CDR1 and CDR2: SGHRS, YFSETQ. J was trimmed by 7 bases and V by 0 bases; bases with no gene match: 8. This TCR derives from a man aged 18 to 30 in good health. The chain couples TRBV5-1 to TRBJ2-7; TRBD1 aligns across 9 bases. Specimen: central memory CD4+ T cells from blood. CDR3 residues: CASSLDPGQGKEQYF. In nucleotides, the CDR3 is TGCGCCAGCAGCTTGGATCCGGGACAGGGTAAAGAGCAGTACTTC.